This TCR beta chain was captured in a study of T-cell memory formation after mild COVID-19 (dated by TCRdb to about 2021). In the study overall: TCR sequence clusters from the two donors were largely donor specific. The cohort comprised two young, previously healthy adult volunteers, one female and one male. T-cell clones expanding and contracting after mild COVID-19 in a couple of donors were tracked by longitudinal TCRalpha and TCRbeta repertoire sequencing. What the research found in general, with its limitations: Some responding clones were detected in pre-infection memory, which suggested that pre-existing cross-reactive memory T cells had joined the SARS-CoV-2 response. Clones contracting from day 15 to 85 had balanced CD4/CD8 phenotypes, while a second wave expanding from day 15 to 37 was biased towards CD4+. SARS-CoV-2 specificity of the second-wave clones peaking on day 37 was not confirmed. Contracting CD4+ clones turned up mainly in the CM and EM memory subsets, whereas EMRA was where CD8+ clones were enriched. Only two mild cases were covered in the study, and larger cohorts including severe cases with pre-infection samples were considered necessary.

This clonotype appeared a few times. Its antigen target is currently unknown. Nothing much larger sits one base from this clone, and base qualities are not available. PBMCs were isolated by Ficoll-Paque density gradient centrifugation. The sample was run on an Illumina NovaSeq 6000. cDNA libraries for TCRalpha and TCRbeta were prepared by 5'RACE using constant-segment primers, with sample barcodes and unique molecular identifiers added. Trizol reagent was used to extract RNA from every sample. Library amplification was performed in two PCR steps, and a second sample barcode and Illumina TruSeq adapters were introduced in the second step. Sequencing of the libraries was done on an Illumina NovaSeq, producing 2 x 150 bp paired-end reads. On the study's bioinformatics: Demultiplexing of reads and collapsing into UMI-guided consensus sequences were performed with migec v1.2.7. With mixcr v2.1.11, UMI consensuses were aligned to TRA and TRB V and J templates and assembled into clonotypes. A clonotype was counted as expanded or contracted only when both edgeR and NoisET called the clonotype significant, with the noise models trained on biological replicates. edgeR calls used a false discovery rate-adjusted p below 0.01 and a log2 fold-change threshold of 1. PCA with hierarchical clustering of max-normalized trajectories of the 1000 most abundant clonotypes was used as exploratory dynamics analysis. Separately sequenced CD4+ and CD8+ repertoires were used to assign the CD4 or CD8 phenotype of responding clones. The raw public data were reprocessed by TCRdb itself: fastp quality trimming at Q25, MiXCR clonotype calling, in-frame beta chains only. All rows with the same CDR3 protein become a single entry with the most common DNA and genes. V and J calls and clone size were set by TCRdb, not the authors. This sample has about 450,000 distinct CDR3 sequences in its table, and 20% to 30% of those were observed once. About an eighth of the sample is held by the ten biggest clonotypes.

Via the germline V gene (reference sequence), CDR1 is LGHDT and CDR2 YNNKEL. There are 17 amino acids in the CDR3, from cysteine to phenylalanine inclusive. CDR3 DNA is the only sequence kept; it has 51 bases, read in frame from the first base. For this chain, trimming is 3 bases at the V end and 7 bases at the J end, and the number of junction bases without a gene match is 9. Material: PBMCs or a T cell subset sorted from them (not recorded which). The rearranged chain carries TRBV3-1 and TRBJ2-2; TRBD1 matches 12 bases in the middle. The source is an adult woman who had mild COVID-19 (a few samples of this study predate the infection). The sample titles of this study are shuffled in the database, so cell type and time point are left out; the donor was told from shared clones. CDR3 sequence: CASSQARDRGLFGELFF. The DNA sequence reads TGTGCCAGCAGCCAGGCTCGGGACAGGGGGCTTTTCGGGGAGCTGTTTTTT.